The 10 T cell receptor beta chains listed next were all sequenced from one sample in a study of graft-versus-host responses after intestinal transplantation. This table comes from immunoSEQ multiplex PCR, and its TCRdb copy is limited to in-frame clones, with some not included. The sample lists fewer than 20,000 clones, 35% to 40% occurring once. Here the sequenced sample was alloreactive CD4+ T cells from a mixed lymphocyte reaction culture, taken before intestinal transplant. Specified subset: CFSE-low proliferating T cells sorted from roughly six-day pre-transplant mixed lymphocyte reaction (GvH or HvG direction). Receptor source: a human patient who received an intestinal transplant.

The rearrangement uses TRBV6-1 and TRBJ1-1; 7 bases align to TRBD1. V lost 5 bases and J lost 3; bases outside the gene matches: 9. The CDR3 runs to 15 residues. Germline CDR1 MNHNS, CDR2 SASEGT. The CDR3 DNA sequence: TGTGCCAGCAGTACCAGACAGGGTTATCACACTGAAGCTTTCTTT. Amino acids: CASSTRQGYHTEAFF.

This clone was seen a few times. V is TRBV19 and J is TRBJ1-2; D not certain. In germline, CDR1 is LNHDA, CDR2 SQIVND (reference sequence). This CDR3 contains 12 residues. V gave up 7 bases and J gave up 6 bases, with 12 bases separating them. DNA of the CDR3: TGTGCCAGTACCTATGGGAGGGATGGCTACACCTTC. Translation gives CASTYGRDGYTF.

The chain joins TRBV5-6 to TRBJ1-1; D possibly corresponds to TRBD1 (5 bases). Deletions cut 6 bases from V and 0 bases from J, with 12 bases between. The CDR3 covers 14 residues. CDR1 is SGHDT and CDR2 is YYEEEE in the germline V gene. The CDR3 DNA is TGTGCCAGCACTTCCGGGACGGTGAACACTGAAGCTTTCTTT. Translated, it gives CASTSGTVNTEAFF.

The chain links TRBV13 to TRBJ2-7; a weak D match, TRBD1 (6 bases). V was clipped by 0 bases and J by 2 bases, with 14 bases between them. The germline gives CDR1 PRHDT, CDR2 FYEKMQ (reference sequence). There are 16 residues in the CDR3. The CDR3 DNA is TGTGCCAGCAGCTTAGGGCCGCACGGACAGCCCTACGAGCAGTACTTC. Translated: CASSLGPHGQPYEQYF.

The chain joins TRBV6-5 to TRBJ1-1; 7 bases agree with TRBD1. Germline V lookup: CDR1 MNHEY, CDR2 SVGAGI. The CDR3 has 15 residues. Trimming cost V 6 bases and J 0 bases; bases outside gene matches: 7. For the CDR3, the DNA is TGTGCCAGCAGGAGACAGGGAGTTCTGAACACTGAAGCTTTCTTT. This sequence encodes CASRRQGVLNTEAFF.

This clone was counted between two and nine times. The V and J genes are TRBV29-1 and TRBJ2-3; 10 bases are a match to TRBD2. V trimming: 4 bases; J trimming: 1 base; junction bases outside the gene matches: 14. Germline V CDR1 and CDR2: SQVTM, ANQGSEA. CDR3 length: 18 residues. Written as DNA, the CDR3 is TGCAGCGTTGGAAGGTGGAGCGGGGGGGTACCGGGCACAGATACGCAGTATTTT. Translated: CSVGRWSGGVPGTDTQYF.

The chain links TRBV9 to TRBJ1-2, with 8 bases lining up with TRBD1. Trimming cost V 4 bases and J 0 bases; bases outside gene matches: 5. Per germline, CDR1 SGDLS and CDR2 YYNGEE. This CDR3 is built from 15 residues. The CDR3 region is CASSSDRGANYGYTF. The CDR3 DNA reads TGTGCCAGCAGCTCTGACAGGGGAGCTAACTATGGCTACACCTTC.

The V and J genes are TRBV2 and TRBJ2-5; 7 bases match TRBD1. The V segment lost 3 bases and the J segment 5 bases; nucleotides outside the gene matches: 9. Germline assignment: CDR1 SNHLY and CDR2 FYNNEI. This CDR3 has 15 amino acids. The CDR3 bases are TGTGCCAGCAGTGATGGACAGGCCGGGCGGGAGACCCAGTACTTC. It is translated as CASSDGQAGRETQYF.

This chain connects TRBV11-3 to TRBJ1-5; D gene uncertain. The ends were cut back, 1 base at V and 1 base at J, with 2 bases in the middle. The CDR3 is 13 residues long. The V gene's germline CDR1 is SGHNT and CDR2 YENEEA. CDR3 bases: TGTGCCAGCAGCTTAGGAAGCAATCAGCCCCAGCATTTT. This sequence encodes CASSLGSNQPQHF.

V is TRBV19 and J is TRBJ1-5; no firm D call. Germline V gives CDR1 LNHDA, CDR2 SQIVND (reference sequence). The CDR3 loop spans 15 amino acids. V dropped 5 bases and J dropped 6 bases, with 17 bases sitting between them. The CDR3: CASSPFDRASQPQHF. The DNA for the CDR3 is TGTGCCAGTAGTCCTTTCGACCGAGCAAGTCAGCCCCAGCATTTT.